This T cell receptor (beta chain) was captured in a study of blood T cells in healthy people across ages. Concerning this clonotype: Its antigen is currently unknown.

With 7 bases removed from V and 4 bases from J, the gap between germline ends came to 11 bases. Germline-derived CDR1 and CDR2 are SQVTM and ANQGSEA. This CDR3 has 12 amino acids. A second PCR, run for roughly 6 to 11 cycles, used a sample-barcoded 5' primer plus a J-beta primer mix. TCRdb re-derived calls from the 5' RACE reads in MiXCR, one entry per CDR3 protein. The sample has around 800,000 distinct CDR3 sequences, about 26% seen once; the top ten hold 3%. Study conclusions and caveats: Shifts in expanded clonotypes may have been confounded by donor CMV status, which was unknown. Roughly linearly, TCR beta diversity per million T cells fell as age increased. Estimates of diversity drawn from one million T cells were considered underestimates.

The sample was also linked to a second study, of T cells of mothers and their children. Per that study: Thymic selection molds TCR recombination output in much the same way for related pairs as for unrelated pairs.

The TCR comes from a boy aged 5-17 years in good health. The sample was blood. This chain uses TRBV29-1 with TRBJ1-5; D is ambiguous. CDR3: CSAQDINQPQHF. As DNA, the CDR3 is TGCAGCGCCCAAGACATTAATCAGCCCCAGCATTTT.